The TCR beta chain under discussion was sequenced for a study of tumor-infiltrating lymphocytes in primary liver carcinoma. As for the study in general: Between about 4 and 11 cm across, the tumors were all of stage T1-T3 N0M0.

TCR beta cDNA was prepared out of around 460 ng total RNA by means of a constant-region primer. Three nested multiplex PCR rounds, a slightly modified ARM-PCR method, built the TCR beta libraries. Both of the initial two PCR rounds ran for around 9 cycles and employed TRBV1-TRBV30 forward primers alongside a C-beta reverse primer. TCRdb fed the multiplex PCR reads into MiXCR, producing one record per CDR3 protein. The sample comprises roughly 55,000 distinct CDR3 sequences, 71% of which are singletons, and 55% to 70% rests with the top ten. CDR1 is MGHRA and CDR2 is YSYEKL in the germline V gene. This CDR3 contains 18 residues. It was from roughly 20-30 mg of unsorted bulk tissue that RNA and DNA were co-extracted. No patient had received treatment, and all had chronic HBV infection. Whichever tumor sample was examined, it had over 80% viable tumor cells. A remark on this clonotype: At one end the junction does not follow the germline gene, possibly because of a read error.

The sequencing input was liver tumor tissue from sampling region 2. Subset in this sample: tumor region T2, inferior pole. The rearrangement joins TRBV4-1 to TRBJ2-3, with 12 positions matching TRBD1. The sequence came from a man in his forties or fifties with primary liver carcinoma and hepatitis B virus infection. CDR3 sequence reads: CASRPSGTGGPNTDTQYF. The CDR3 region has the DNA TGCGCGAGCAGACCATCAGGGACAGGGGGCCCCAACACAGATACGCAGTATTTT.